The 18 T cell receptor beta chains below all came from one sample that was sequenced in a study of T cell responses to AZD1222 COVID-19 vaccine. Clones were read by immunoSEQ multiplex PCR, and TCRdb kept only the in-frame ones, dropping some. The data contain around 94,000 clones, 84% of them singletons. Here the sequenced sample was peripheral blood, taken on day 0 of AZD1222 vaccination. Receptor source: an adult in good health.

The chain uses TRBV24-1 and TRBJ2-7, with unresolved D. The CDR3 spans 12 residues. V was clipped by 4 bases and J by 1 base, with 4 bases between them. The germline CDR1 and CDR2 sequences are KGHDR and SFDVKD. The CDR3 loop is CATSDSSYEQYF. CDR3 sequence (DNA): TGTGCCACCAGTGACTCATCCTACGAGCAGTACTTC.

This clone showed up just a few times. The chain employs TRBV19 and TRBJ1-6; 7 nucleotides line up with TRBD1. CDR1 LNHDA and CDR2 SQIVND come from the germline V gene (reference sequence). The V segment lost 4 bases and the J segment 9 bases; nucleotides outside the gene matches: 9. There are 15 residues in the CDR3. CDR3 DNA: TGTGCCAGTAGTACAGACAGGGTCTCCGGTTCACCCCTCCACTTT. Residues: CASSTDRVSGSPLHF.

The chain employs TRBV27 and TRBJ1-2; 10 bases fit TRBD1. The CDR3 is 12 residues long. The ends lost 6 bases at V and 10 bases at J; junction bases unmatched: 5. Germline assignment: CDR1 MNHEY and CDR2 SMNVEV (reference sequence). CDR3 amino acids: CASSRTGGVYTF. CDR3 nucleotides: TGTGCCAGCAGCCGGACAGGGGGAGTCTACACCTTC.

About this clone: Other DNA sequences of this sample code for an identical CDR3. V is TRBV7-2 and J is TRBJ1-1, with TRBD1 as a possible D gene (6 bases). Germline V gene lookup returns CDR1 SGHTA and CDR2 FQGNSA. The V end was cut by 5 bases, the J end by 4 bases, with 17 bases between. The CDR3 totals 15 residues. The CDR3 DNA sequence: TGTGCCAGCAGCCTTTCCAGAGGGGGTATCACTGAAGCTTTCTTT. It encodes CASSLSRGGITEAFF.

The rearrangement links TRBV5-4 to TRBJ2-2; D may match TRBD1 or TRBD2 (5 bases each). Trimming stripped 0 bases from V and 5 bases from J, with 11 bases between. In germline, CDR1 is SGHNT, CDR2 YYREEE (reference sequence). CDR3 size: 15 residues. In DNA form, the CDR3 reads TGTGCCAGCAGCTTGGTAACGGGGCCGACCGGGGAGCTGTTTTTT. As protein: CASSLVTGPTGELFF.

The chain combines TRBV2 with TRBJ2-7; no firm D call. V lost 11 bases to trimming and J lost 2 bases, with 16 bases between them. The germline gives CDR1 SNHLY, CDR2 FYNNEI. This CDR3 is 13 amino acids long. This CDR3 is CAGRRAPTYEQYF. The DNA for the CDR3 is TGTGCCGGCCGCCGGGCCCCTACCTACGAGCAGTACTTC.

The CDR3: CASSIGQWFLGSSYNSPLHF. CDR3 nucleotides: TGTGCCAGTAGTATAGGACAGTGGTTTTTGGGGAGCTCCTATAATTCACCCCTCCACTTT. J is TRBJ1-6 and V is TRBV19; D possibly corresponds to TRBD1 (5 bases). Germline V gives CDR1 LNHDA, CDR2 SQIVND (reference sequence). The CDR3 runs to 20 residues. V was trimmed by 1 base and J by 0 bases, leaving 19 bases between them.

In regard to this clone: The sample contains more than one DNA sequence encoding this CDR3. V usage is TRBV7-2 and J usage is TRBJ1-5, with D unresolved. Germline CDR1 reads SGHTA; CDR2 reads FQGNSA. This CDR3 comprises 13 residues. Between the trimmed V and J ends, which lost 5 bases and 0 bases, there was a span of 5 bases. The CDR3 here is CASSLSSNQPQHF. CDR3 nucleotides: TGTGCCAGCAGCCTGAGTAGCAATCAGCCCCAGCATTTT.

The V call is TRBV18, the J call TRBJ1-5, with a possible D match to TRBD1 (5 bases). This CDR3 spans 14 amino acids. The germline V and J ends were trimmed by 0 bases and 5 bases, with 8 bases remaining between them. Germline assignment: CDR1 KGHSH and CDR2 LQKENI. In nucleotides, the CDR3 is TGTGCCAGCTCACCACCGGGGGGGGATCAGCCCCAGCATTTT. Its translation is CASSPPGGDQPQHF.

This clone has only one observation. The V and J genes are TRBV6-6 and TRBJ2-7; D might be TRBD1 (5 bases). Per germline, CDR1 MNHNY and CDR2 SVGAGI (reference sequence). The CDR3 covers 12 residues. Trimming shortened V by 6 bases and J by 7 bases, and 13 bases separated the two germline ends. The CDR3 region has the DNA TGTGCCAGCAGCCCGGTGGGGCAGGAGCAGTACGTC. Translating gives CASSPVGQEQYV.

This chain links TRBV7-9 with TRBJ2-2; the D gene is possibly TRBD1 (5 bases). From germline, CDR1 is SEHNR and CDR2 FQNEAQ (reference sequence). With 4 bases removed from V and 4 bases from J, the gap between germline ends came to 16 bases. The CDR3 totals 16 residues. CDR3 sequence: CASSSQTVPATGELFF. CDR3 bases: TGTGCCAGCAGCTCTCAGACAGTCCCGGCCACCGGGGAGCTGTTTTTT.

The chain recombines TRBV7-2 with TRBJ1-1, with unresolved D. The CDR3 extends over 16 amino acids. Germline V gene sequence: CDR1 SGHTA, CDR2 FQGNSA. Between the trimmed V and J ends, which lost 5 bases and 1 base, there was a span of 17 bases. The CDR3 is CASSPWSIRGNTEAFF. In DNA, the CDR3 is TGTGCCAGCAGCCCCTGGAGCATTCGGGGGAACACTGAAGCTTTCTTT.

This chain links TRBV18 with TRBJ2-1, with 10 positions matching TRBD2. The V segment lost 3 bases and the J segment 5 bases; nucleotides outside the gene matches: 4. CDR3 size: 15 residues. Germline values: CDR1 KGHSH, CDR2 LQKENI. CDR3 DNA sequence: TGTGCCAGCTCACCGACTAGCGGGTTGAACAATGAGCAGTTCTTC. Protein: CASSPTSGLNNEQFF.

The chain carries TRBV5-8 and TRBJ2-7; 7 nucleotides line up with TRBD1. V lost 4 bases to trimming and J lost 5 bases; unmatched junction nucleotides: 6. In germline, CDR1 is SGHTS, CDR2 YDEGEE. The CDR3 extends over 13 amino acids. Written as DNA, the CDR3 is TGTGCCAGCAGCCTACAGGGGTCCAACGAGCAGTACTTC. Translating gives CASSLQGSNEQYF. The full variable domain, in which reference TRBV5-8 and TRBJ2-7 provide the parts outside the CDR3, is EAGVTQSPTHLIKTRGQQATLRCSPISGHTSVYWYQQALGLGLQFLLWYDEGEERNRGNFPPRFSGRQFPNYSSELNVNALELEDSALYLCASSLQGSNEQYFGPGTRLTVT.

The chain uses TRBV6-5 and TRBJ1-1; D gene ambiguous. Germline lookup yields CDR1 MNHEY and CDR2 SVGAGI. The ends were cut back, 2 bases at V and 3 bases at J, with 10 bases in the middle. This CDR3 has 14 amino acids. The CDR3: CASSYRQEDTEAFF. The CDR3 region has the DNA TGTGCCAGCAGTTACCGCCAGGAGGACACTGAAGCTTTCTTT.

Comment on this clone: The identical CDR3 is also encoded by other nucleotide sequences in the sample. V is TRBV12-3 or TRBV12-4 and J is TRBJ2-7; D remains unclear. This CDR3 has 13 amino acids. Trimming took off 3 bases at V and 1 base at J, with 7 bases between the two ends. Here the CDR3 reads CASSFSHSYEQYF. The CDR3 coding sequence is TGTGCCAGCAGTTTTTCCCATTCCTACGAGCAGTACTTC.

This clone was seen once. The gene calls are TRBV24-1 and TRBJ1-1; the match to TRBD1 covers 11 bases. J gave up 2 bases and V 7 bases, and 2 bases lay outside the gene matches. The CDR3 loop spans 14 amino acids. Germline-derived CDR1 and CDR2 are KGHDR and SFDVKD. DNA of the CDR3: TGTGCCACCAGGGGGACAGGGGGAAACACTGAAGCTTTCTTT. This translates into CATRGTGGNTEAFF.

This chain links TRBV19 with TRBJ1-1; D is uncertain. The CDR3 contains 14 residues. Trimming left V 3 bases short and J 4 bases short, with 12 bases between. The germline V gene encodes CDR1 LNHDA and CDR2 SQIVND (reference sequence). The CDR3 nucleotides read TGTGCCAGTAGTATCGAACAGTCAAGCACTGAAGCTTTCTTT. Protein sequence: CASSIEQSSTEAFF.